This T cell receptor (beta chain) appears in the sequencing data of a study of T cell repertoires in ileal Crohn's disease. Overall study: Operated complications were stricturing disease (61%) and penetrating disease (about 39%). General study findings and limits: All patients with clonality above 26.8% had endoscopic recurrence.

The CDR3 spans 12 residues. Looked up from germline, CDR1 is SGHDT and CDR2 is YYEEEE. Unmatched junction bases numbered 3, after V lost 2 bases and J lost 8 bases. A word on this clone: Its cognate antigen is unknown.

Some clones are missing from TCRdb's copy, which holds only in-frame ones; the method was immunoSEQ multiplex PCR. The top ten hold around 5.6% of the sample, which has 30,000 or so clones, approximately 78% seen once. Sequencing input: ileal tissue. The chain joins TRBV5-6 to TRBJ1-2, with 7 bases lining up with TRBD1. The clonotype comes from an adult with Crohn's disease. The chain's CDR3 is CASSFTGEGYTF. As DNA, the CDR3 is TGTGCCAGCAGCTTTACAGGGGAAGGCTACACCTTC.